One sample yielded the 8 T cell receptor beta chains listed below, sequenced in a study of Graves' ophthalmopathy and Graves' hyperthyroidism. CDR3 regions of TCR beta were amplified from RNA transcripts. HTBI primers primed a first-round RT-PCR, and a second-round multiplex PCR followed. TCRdb ran MiXCR on the multiplex PCR reads and lists one entry per CDR3 protein. The data show fewer than 650,000 distinct CDR3 sequences, about 20% seen once. Sequenced: peripheral blood. Receptors originate from a woman under 30 with stable Graves' hyperthyroidism. Some clones in this sample may be carry-over from other donors' samples.

This clonotype was recorded many times. CDR3 nucleotide sequence: TGCAGCGTTGAACGGACAGGGATAAACTATGGCTACACCTTC. Translating gives CSVERTGINYGYTF. The J gene is TRBJ1-2, the V gene TRBV29-1, with 8 bases identical to TRBD1. This CDR3 region has 14 residues. V trimming: 2 bases; J trimming: 2 bases; junction bases outside the gene matches: 4. Germline-derived CDR1 and CDR2 are SQVTM and ANQGSEA.

This clonotype was seen many times. CDR3 region: CASSLLDATQYF. The DNA of the CDR3 is TGTGCCAGCAGCTTACTGGACGCGACCCAGTACTTC. The chain uses TRBV11-2 and TRBJ2-5; D is ambiguous. V was trimmed by 2 bases and J by 7 bases, leaving 8 bases between them. Germline CDR1 is SGHAT and CDR2 is FQNNGV. The CDR3 extends over 12 amino acids.

This clonotype was counted many times. The chain recombines TRBV12-3 or TRBV12-4 with TRBJ1-2; a possible D gene is TRBD1 (5 bases). Trimming took off 6 bases at V and 6 bases at J, with 17 bases between the two ends. The CDR3 consists of 14 residues. The CDR3 loop reads CASRPGRSQDGYTF. The CDR3 DNA sequence: TGTGCCAGCAGGCCGGGACGCTCACAAGATGGCTACACCTTC.

The J gene is TRBJ1-2, the V gene TRBV20-1; the D gene is possibly TRBD1 (6 bases). Germline CDR1 is DFQATT and CDR2 is SNEGSKA (reference sequence). There are 13 residues in the CDR3. V was clipped by 6 bases and J by 8 bases, with 19 bases between them. The CDR3 protein is CSARPVSGAGYTF. The CDR3 DNA is TGCAGTGCAAGGCCCGTCTCAGGGGCCGGCTACACCTTC.

In this sample, this clonotype turned up many times. The rearrangement links TRBV7-8 to TRBJ2-5; 8 nucleotides agree with TRBD2. CDR1 and CDR2 (germline): SGHVS, FQNEAQ. The CDR3 spans 14 residues. With V trimmed by 7 bases and J by 3 bases, 7 bases remained unmatched. The CDR3 loop reads CASIYGRAEETQYF. CDR3 nucleotide sequence: TGTGCCAGCATCTACGGGAGGGCCGAAGAGACCCAGTACTTC. The whole variable domain, filled in from reference TRBV7-8 and TRBJ2-5, reads GAGVSQSPRYKVAKRGQDVALRCDPISGHVSLFWYQQALGQGPEFLTYFQNEAQLDKSGLPSDRFFAERPEGSVSTLKIQRTQQEDSAVYLCASIYGRAEETQYFGPGTRLLVL.

This clonotype was observed many times. One junction end does not reproduce the germline sequence, and a read error may be involved. V and J are TRBV12-3 or TRBV12-4 and TRBJ1-2; 10 nucleotides match TRBD1. The CDR3 contains 16 residues. The CDR3 DNA reads TGTGCCAGCAGATTAGGACGTGGACAGGGGGGTTTTGGCTACACCTTC. Its protein is CASRLGRGQGGFGYTF.

The V and J genes are TRBV6-1 and TRBJ1-5, with D possibly matching TRBD1 (5 bases). Trimming cost V 8 bases and J 1 base, with 15 bases left between them. CDR1 and CDR2 (germline): MNHNS, SASEGT. The CDR3 runs 15 residues. The CDR3 region is CASPFETVSNQPQHF. The CDR3 DNA is TGTGCCAGCCCCTTCGAGACAGTAAGCAATCAGCCCCAGCATTTT.

The chain joins TRBV6-5 to TRBJ1-1, with 9 bases lining up with TRBD1. From germline, CDR1 is MNHEY and CDR2 SVGAGI. Trimming at V came to 0 bases and at J to 2 bases, leaving 7 bases not matched to a gene. This CDR3 contains 17 residues. CDR3 sequence: CASSYSFPGQGNTEAFF. The DNA of the CDR3 is TGTGCCAGCAGTTACTCATTTCCGGGACAGGGAAACACTGAAGCTTTCTTT.